This TCR beta chain is from a study of post-analysis software for immune sequencing data (dated by TCRdb to about 2015). Turning to the overall study: Disease courses on record covered relapsing-remitting, secondary progressive and progressive-relapsing multiple sclerosis, though some patients had no subtype annotation. A subset of samples was prepared in parallel using single-end sample barcoding, then pooled and co-amplified after Illumina adapter ligation. The patient repertoires were set against roughly eleven previously published healthy control repertoires from donors whose ages ranged from roughly 6 to 27 years.

Trimming removed 4 bases from V and 8 bases from J; the gene matches leave 7 bases unexplained. Based on the germline V gene, the CDR1 and CDR2 sequences are ENHRY and SYGVKD. The CDR3, cysteine through phenylalanine, is 15 amino acids long. Here the CDR3 DNA is all that survives: 45 bases in frame from base 1. The receptor library was made with PCR. Data came from an Illumina HiSeq 2500. To reduce PCR and sequencing biases, unique molecular identifiers were built into the TCR beta cDNA libraries. Approximately 500,000 cDNA molecules were obtained per 1 to 10 million input T cells, so each molecule approximated one T cell. The patient libraries were prepared and sequenced with the same protocol used for the earlier healthy control dataset. Samples belonging to the same batch were prepared together, multiplexed and sequenced on a shared HiSeq lane. The authors processed their data as follows. Raw barcoded reads were processed with MIGEC, and single-read molecular identifier groups were discarded before consensus assembly and CDR3 extraction. VDJtools was used for post-analysis of the clonotype tables, and diversity was normalized by down-sampling every dataset to the size of the smallest sample. To correct batch-related cross-sample contamination, repertoire overlap clustering matched CDR3 amino acid sequences but not nucleotide sequences. Clones were called with MiXCR by TCRdb after fastp trimmed the public reads at Q25, and only in-frame beta chains were retained. A single entry per CDR3 protein holds the most common genes and DNA from its merged rows. The V and J calls and clone size are TCRdb's, not the authors'. Across this sample there are a few hundred thousand distinct CDR3 sequences, with 45% seen only once. Roughly an eighth of the sample rests with the top ten.

To demonstrate the VDJtools post-analysis software, TCR beta repertoires were profiled from the peripheral blood of more than 10 young patients with multiple sclerosis. The multiple sclerosis patients were children and adolescents ranging in age from 6 to 15 years. Overall results and qualifications from the work: The multiple sclerosis patient group was slightly younger than the control group. When samples were clustered directly using the F measure, samples prepared in the same batch co-clustered strongly, which prompted a batch-effect correction. Significantly lower normalized Chao1 diversity was found in multiple sclerosis patients than in controls, suggesting substantial peripheral T-cell clonal expansion. Significantly higher frequencies in patients than in controls were found for roughly 5 TRBV segments, including TRBV5-6, TRBV5-1 and TRBV20-1.

A word on this clonotype: What antigen it recognizes has not been identified. No base quality values were provided; no much bigger clone lies one nucleotide off.

Here the chain combines TRBV10-3 and TRBJ1-4; TRBD1 agrees with 10 junctional bases. The sequenced sample was blood. The source is a girl between 5 and 17 years old with multiple sclerosis. The nucleotide sequence reads TGTGCCATCAGTGGCACCGGGACAGGGGCGGAAAAACTGTTTTTT. This codes for CAISGTGTGAEKLFF.